The clone carrying this TCR beta chain occurred a few times. Its antigen remains unidentified. Clones were sequenced by immunoSEQ multiplex PCR, and TCRdb holds only the in-frame ones, with some missing. The sample records some 400 clones, 60% being singletons. This sample was included in a study of STAT5B mutations in CD4+ large granular lymphocyte leukemia. Overall study results and limits: CD4-sorted patient repertoires seemed more clonal than healthy CD4+ repertoires.

Sample: PBMCs. The receptor's source is a woman aged 50 to 65 with CD4+ T-cell large granular lymphocyte leukemia.

Here the CDR3 reads CASSRDRGTNEKLFF. Written as DNA, the CDR3 is TGTGCCAGCAGCCGTGACAGGGGTACTAATGAAAAACTGTTTTTT. The chain links TRBV7-9 to TRBJ1-4; 8 nucleotides line up with TRBD1. The CDR3 has 15 amino acids. Germline lookup yields CDR1 SEHNR and CDR2 FQNEAQ (reference sequence). Trimming at V came to 5 bases and at J to 2 bases, leaving 4 bases not matched to a gene.